The 2 T cell receptor beta chains listed next were all sequenced from one sample in a study of CD8+ T cells in alopecia areata. TCR sequencing used cDNA made by reverse transcription of extracted RNA. Clones were read by immunoSEQ multiplex PCR, and TCRdb kept only the in-frame ones, dropping some. The sample shows about 220,000 clones, more than 45% of them seen only once. Treatment given: oral pan-JAK inhibitor, 5-10 mg twice daily. The sequencing here drew on CD4+ T cells sorted from blood, taken at week 4, from a patient treated with tofacitinib. These TCRs come from a human donor with alopecia areata.

This sequence joins TRBV2 and TRBJ1-1; no reliable D call. The CDR3 has 12 residues. V gave up 1 base and J gave up 11 bases, with 11 bases separating them. Germline loops: CDR1 SNHLY, CDR2 FYNNEI. The CDR3 region has the DNA TGTGCCAGCAGTGAAGACCCCCTGGTGGCTTTCTTT. Protein: CASSEDPLVAFF.

This clone was found a few times. This sequence joins TRBV7-2 and TRBJ2-1; D is uncertain. The CDR3 sequence is 15 residues long. Germline CDR1 reads SGHTA; CDR2 reads FQGNSA. Between the trimmed V and J ends, which lost 3 bases and 2 bases, there was a span of 11 bases. The CDR3 nucleotides read TGTGCCAGCAGCTTCCGGCAGATAGCCTACAATGAGCAGTTCTTC. It yields the protein CASSFRQIAYNEQFF.